What follows describes a single T cell receptor (beta chain). Its antigen target is currently unknown. No quality values exist for individual bases; no much larger clone is one base distant. The sample comes from a study of CD8+ T cells in alopecia areata listed by TCRdb under 2018. Some background on the complete study: The treated patients took part in an open-label pilot trial in which moderate-to-severe alopecia areata was treated with oral tofacitinib at 5 to 10 mg twice daily. Patients received tofacitinib for 6 to 18 months and were then followed off drug for 6 months to check for delayed response and recurrence. The study used high-throughput TCRbeta sequencing to examine T cell clonal expansion in alopecia areata, in both the C3H/HeJ mouse model and human patients. On the human side, TCRbeta sequencing was run on scalp tissue and on sorted CD4+ and CD8+ peripheral blood T cells from healthy controls and from alopecia areata patients with either patchy or totalis/universalis disease. Tofacitinib-treated patients had biopsies at baseline and at 4 and 24 weeks of treatment, with a later scalp biopsy in several patients. Scalp clonality was compared across normal scalp (n=4), patchy alopecia areata scalp (n=8), and alopecia totalis/universalis scalp (n=8). The RNA source kit depended on sample type: the PAXgene miRNA kit for fixed scalp, the miRNeasy kit for PBMCs, and the RNeasy kit for mouse skin. TCRbeta CDR3 regions were amplified by immunoSEQ multiplex PCR with 35 Vbeta forward and 13 Jbeta reverse primers.

Lesional scalp punch biopsies and peripheral blood were obtained from alopecia areata patients. Human scalp biopsies went straight into PAXgene tissue containers for immediate fixation. What the authors observed across the whole study: TCR sequences shared between patients were less clear than in mice, possibly partly because of HLA diversity in the patient population. Scalp TCR repertoire analysis is complicated because resident alphabeta T cells in normal human skin are also sequenced, whereas mouse skin is dominated by gammadelta T cells. Compared with normal scalp, lesional scalp, particularly in alopecia totalis/universalis, had higher clonality and more expanded CD8+ clones, which suggests antigenic drive.

Receptors were amplified or captured by the immunoSEQ multiplex PCR assay. For TCR sequencing, RNA was extracted from every sample and reverse transcribed into cDNA to serve as template. SuperScript III was used to make first-strand cDNA, primed with a 2:1 mix of oligo-dT and random hexamers. A synthetic immune receptor repertoire was used to measure amplification bias, and any remaining bias was corrected computationally. In the paper's pipeline: Raw reads were preprocessed to remove errors, and CDR3 was defined according to IMGT conventions as the region from the conserved cysteine to phenylalanine. Clonality was computed as 1 minus the Shannon entropy, with the entropy normalized by log2 of the number of productive unique TCRs. Whether each scalp clone was CD4 or CD8 was inferred by checking scalp TCRbeta sequences against the CD4 and CD8 repertoires from sorted blood. TCRdb took this table from immuneACCESS and kept in-frame rearrangements with V and J called. Such tables lack part of the clones; where checked against another copy, unresolved V genes explain under half of the gap, and the rest is unexplained. D and trimming come from the DNA, and the V and J calls and clone size come from that table. The sample includes 10,000 to 15,000 clones, with around 50% observed a single time. The top ten hold roughly 13% of the sample.

The germline V gene sets CDR1 to SGHRS and CDR2 to YFSETQ. Counted from cysteine to phenylalanine, this CDR3 has 17 amino acids. Kept here is only the CDR3 DNA, which spans 51 bases and is read in frame from base 1. Trimmed from V: 4 bases; trimmed from J: 0 bases; junction bases lacking a gene match: 7. The origin of this receptor is a human donor with alopecia areata. Sequenced: skin. In this chain, TRBV5-1 is recombined with TRBJ2-3, and 11 junctional nucleotides match TRBD2. The sequence in DNA is TGCGCCAGCAGCCCGGGGACTAGCGGAAAAAGCACAGATACGCAGTATTTT. This encodes CASSPGTSGKSTDTQYF.